These 25 T cell receptor beta chains were sequenced from one sample in a study of T cell responses to AZD1222 COVID-19 vaccine. Sequenced by immunoSEQ multiplex PCR; TCRdb stores in-frame clones only, minus some. The data show some 180,000 clones, approximately 92% seen once. The specimen was peripheral blood, collected 28 days after the second dose of the MenACWY control vaccine. These receptors came from an adult who received the MenACWY meningococcal vaccine as a control.

J is TRBJ1-1 and V is TRBV19, with 11 bases that match TRBD1. After removal of 7 bases from V and 4 bases from J, the junction contained 5 bases not matched to a gene. This CDR3 spans 14 amino acids. In germline, CDR1 is LNHDA, CDR2 SQIVND (reference sequence). The CDR3 is CASIWDRGSTEAFF. CDR3 nucleotide sequence: TGTGCCAGTATCTGGGACAGGGGGAGCACTGAAGCTTTCTTT. The full variable domain, its missing parts supplied by reference TRBV19 and TRBJ1-1, is DGGITQSPKYLFRKEGQNVTLSCEQNLNHDAMYWYRQDPGQGLRLIYYSQIVNDFQKGDIAEGYSVSREKKESFPLTVTSAQKNPTAFYLCASIWDRGSTEAFFGQGTRLTVV.

This clone was detected only once. This rearrangement joins TRBV12-3 or TRBV12-4 to TRBJ2-1; D ambiguous. The V end was cut by 11 bases, the J end by 4 bases, with 9 bases between. The CDR3 sequence is 11 residues long. In nucleotides, the CDR3 is TGTGCCGCGGCGAGTTACAATGAGCAGTTCTTC. Encoded protein: CAAASYNEQFF.

The chain combines TRBV4-3 with TRBJ1-5, with D uncertain. This CDR3 comprises 15 residues. Deletions cut 0 bases from V and 8 bases from J, with 14 bases between. Germline CDR1 and CDR2: LGHNA and YSLEER. CDR3 region: CASSQDYGVLEPQHF. CDR3 nucleotide sequence: TGCGCCAGCAGCCAAGATTATGGGGTTTTGGAGCCCCAGCATTTT.

This chain joins TRBV19 and TRBJ1-2; D is undetermined. This CDR3 has 13 residues. The V end lost 5 bases, the J end lost 5 bases, and 12 bases lay between the germline ends. Per germline, CDR1 LNHDA and CDR2 SQIVND (reference sequence). The CDR3 DNA reads TGTGCCAGTAGTCCATCAGGAATTTATGGCTACACCTTC. It yields the protein CASSPSGIYGYTF.

The chain combines TRBV4-2 with TRBJ1-2; 7 bases are a match to TRBD1. The CDR3 is 12 residues long. The trim removed 3 bases at V and 6 bases at J, leaving 1 base unmatched. Germline loops: CDR1 LGHNA, CDR2 YNFKEQ. The CDR3 nucleotides are TGTGCCAGCAGCCACACAGGGGATGGCTACACCTTC. It translates to CASSHTGDGYTF.

The V call is TRBV2, the J call TRBJ1-5; 7 positions agree with TRBD1. This CDR3 comprises 16 residues. Per germline, CDR1 SNHLY and CDR2 FYNNEI. Germline trimming cut 7 bases from V and 1 base from J; bases unmatched to any gene: 10. CDR3: CASTRSRGQSNQPQHF. CDR3 sequence (DNA): TGTGCCAGCACCAGATCAAGGGGACAGAGCAATCAGCCCCAGCATTTT. The full variable domain, its missing parts supplied by reference TRBV2 and TRBJ1-5, is EPEVTQTPSHQVTQMGQEVILRCVPISNHLYFYWYRQILGQKVEFLVSFYNNEISEKSEIFDDQFSVERPDGSNFTLKIRSTKLEDSAMYFCASTRSRGQSNQPQHFGDGTRLSIL.

The chain links TRBV29-1 to TRBJ1-5; 9 positions match TRBD1. Looked up from germline, CDR1 is SQVTM and CDR2 is ANQGSEA. Losses at the gene ends were 6 bases for V and 2 bases for J; bases not matched to a gene: 8. The CDR3 covers 15 residues. DNA of the CDR3: TGCAGCGTATGTACAGGGGGCGCCGGCAATCAGCCCCAGCATTTT. This sequence encodes CSVCTGGAGNQPQHF.

This rearrangement joins TRBV3-1 (or the pseudogene TRBV3-2) to TRBJ1-4; D possibly corresponds to TRBD1 (6 bases). Trimming left V 1 base short and J 7 bases short, with 13 bases between. CDR3 length: 15 residues. CDR1 LGHDT and CDR2 YNNKEL come from the germline V gene (reference sequence). The CDR3 nucleotides read TGTGCCAGCAGCCAAGGGCAGGGGCGTAGTGAAAAACTGTTTTTT. Its protein product is CASSQGQGRSEKLFF.

This clone was observed a single time. The rearrangement links TRBV11-2 to TRBJ1-1, with no clear D. The CDR3 contains 15 residues. Germline V gene lookup returns CDR1 SGHAT and CDR2 FQNNGV. The ends were cut back, 6 bases at V and 0 bases at J, with 14 bases in the middle. CDR3 bases: TGTGCCAGCAGTTTTATACGGGTAGTGAACACTGAAGCTTTCTTT. As protein: CASSFIRVVNTEAFF. The whole variable domain, remainder taken from reference TRBV11-2 and TRBJ1-1, is EAGVAQSPRYKIIEKRQSVAFWCNPISGHATLYWYQQILGQGPKLLIQFQNNGVVDDSQLPKDRFSAERLKGVDSTLKIQPAKLEDSAVYLCASSFIRVVNTEAFFGQGTRLTVV.

This chain connects TRBV27 to TRBJ1-2, with D perhaps TRBD1 (5 bases). This CDR3 comprises 15 residues. Germline V gene data show CDR1 as MNHEY and CDR2 as SMNVEV (reference sequence). V lost 5 bases and J 4 bases, leaving 17 bases between the germline ends. The CDR3 protein is CASSPGQGRSYGYTF. The CDR3, as DNA: TGTGCCAGCAGTCCGGGTCAGGGTAGGAGCTATGGCTACACCTTC.

The chain is built from TRBV27 and TRBJ1-4; tentatively, D is TRBD1 (5 bases). Deletions cut 0 bases from V and 0 bases from J, with 14 bases between. The germline V gene has CDR1 MNHEY and CDR2 SMNVEV (reference sequence). The CDR3 has 18 amino acids. This chain's CDR3 is CASSLSNTGPATNEKLFF. The CDR3 DNA is TGTGCCAGCAGTTTATCGAACACAGGCCCTGCAACTAATGAAAAACTGTTTTTT.

This chain links TRBV6-5 with TRBJ1-5, with unresolved D. Trimming stripped 4 bases from V and 0 bases from J, with 10 bases between. Germline V gives CDR1 MNHEY, CDR2 SVGAGI. The CDR3 is made up of 15 amino acids. CDR3 DNA sequence: TGTGCCAGCAGTTTTACGGGCAATAGCAATCAGCCCCAGCATTTT. Translating gives CASSFTGNSNQPQHF.

V gene TRBV28 combines with J gene TRBJ1-2; 11 nucleotides agree with TRBD1. Germline-derived CDR1 and CDR2 are MDHEN and SYDVKM. CDR3 length equals 14 residues. J gave up 4 bases and V 7 bases, and 5 bases lay outside the gene matches. The CDR3 spells CASTPGQGGYGYTF. The CDR3 DNA reads TGTGCCAGCACCCCGGGACAGGGGGGCTATGGCTACACCTTC.

V is TRBV7-9 and J is TRBJ1-1, with D possibly TRBD1 on 6 matching bases. CDR1 SEHNR and CDR2 FQNEAQ come from the germline V gene (reference sequence). Trimming took off 6 bases at V and 6 bases at J, with 14 bases between the two ends. The CDR3 runs 13 residues. As DNA, the CDR3 is TGTGCCAGCAGTCTCACAGGGTTAGCTGAAGCTTTCTTT. This codes for CASSLTGLAEAFF.

The CDR3 DNA reads as TGTGCCAGCAGCGCCTGGACAGTTCTCGGGAATGAGCAGTTCTTC. This gives the protein CASSAWTVLGNEQFF. The J gene is TRBJ2-1, the V gene TRBV11-2; possibly TRBD1 for D (6 bases). V dropped 5 bases and J dropped 7 bases, with 18 bases sitting between them. CDR3 length equals 15 residues. CDR1 and CDR2 (germline): SGHAT, FQNNGV.

The chain is built from TRBV7-8 and TRBJ2-5; 7 positions agree with TRBD1. The ends lost 1 base at V and 5 bases at J; junction bases unmatched: 4. This CDR3 is built from 14 residues. The germline V gene encodes CDR1 SGHVS and CDR2 FQNEAQ. CDR3 loop: CASSLEGAGETQYF. The CDR3 coding sequence is TGTGCCAGCAGCTTAGAGGGGGCAGGGGAGACCCAGTACTTC.

CDR3 DNA sequence: TGTGCCAGCAGTCCGTATGGGGGGGCTCGGGAGCAGTTCTTC. The encoded protein is CASSPYGGAREQFF. The chain employs TRBV7-2 and TRBJ2-1; D is perhaps TRBD2 (7 bases). The V end lost 6 bases, the J end lost 10 bases, and 19 bases lay between the germline ends. The CDR3 has 14 amino acids. CDR1 is SGHTA, CDR2 FQGNSA, per germline.

This clone has just one count. The CDR3 bases are TGTGCCAGTAGTGTACTACAGGGTATTGGCAATCAGCCCCAGCATTTT. Translation: CASSVLQGIGNQPQHF. The rearrangement uses TRBV19 and TRBJ1-5; maybe TRBD1 (6 bases). Germline CDR1 LNHDA, CDR2 SQIVND (reference sequence). This CDR3 contains 16 residues. Trimming stripped 5 bases from V and 2 bases from J, with 16 bases between.

The rearrangement links TRBV12-5 to TRBJ2-2, with D perhaps TRBD1 or TRBD2 (5 bases each). The CDR3 spans 16 residues. Germline CDR1 reads LGHNT; CDR2 reads FRNRAP. The V end lost 0 bases, the J end lost 0 bases, and 8 bases lay between the germline ends. CDR3 protein: CASGLVVGPNTGELFF. The CDR3 DNA reads as TGTGCTAGTGGTTTGGTGGTGGGACCGAACACCGGGGAGCTGTTTTTT.

V usage is TRBV6-6 and J usage is TRBJ1-3; D is possibly TRBD1 (5 bases). V was pared by 5 bases and J by 10 bases, with 18 bases between. Germline V gene lookup returns CDR1 MNHNY and CDR2 SVGAGI (reference sequence). The CDR3 length is 14 residues. The CDR3 DNA reads TGTGCCAGCAGTGATGGACAAAGGGGAAGGACCATATATTTT. Its protein product is CASSDGQRGRTIYF.

This chain links TRBV18 with TRBJ2-3, with D possibly being TRBD1 (5 bases). This CDR3 contains 15 residues. The germline V and J ends were trimmed by 2 bases and 3 bases, with 12 bases remaining between them. Germline lookup yields CDR1 KGHSH and CDR2 LQKENI. This CDR3 is CASSPSPRATDTQYF. The CDR3 DNA reads TGTGCCAGCTCACCATCTCCCAGGGCGACAGATACGCAGTATTTT.

The rearrangement joins TRBV6-4 to TRBJ2-1; 7 nucleotides align to TRBD1. The junction had 3 bases not matched to a gene; V was cut back by 5 bases and J by 2 bases. CDR1 and CDR2 (germline): MRHNA, SNTAGT. CDR3 length equals 14 residues. CDR3 in amino acids: CASSPGTAYNEQFF. The CDR3 DNA sequence: TGTGCCAGCAGTCCCGGGACAGCCTACAATGAGCAGTTCTTC.

The chain couples TRBV11-3 to TRBJ2-5; 7 positions agree with TRBD1. Per the germline V gene, CDR1 is SGHNT and CDR2 is YENEEA. V lost 3 bases and J lost 5; bases outside the gene matches: 12. This CDR3 has 16 amino acids. The DNA for the CDR3 is TGTGCCAGCAGCTTGGGGATAGGGGGCGCCGAGGAGACCCAGTACTTC. This sequence encodes CASSLGIGGAEETQYF.

The chain is built from TRBV28 and TRBJ1-1; 7 bases fit TRBD1. Germline V gives CDR1 MDHEN, CDR2 SYDVKM. CDR3 length: 11 amino acids. The V segment lost 6 bases and the J segment 10 bases; nucleotides outside the gene matches: 5. CDR3: CASSEGGRAFF. The CDR3 DNA sequence: TGTGCCAGCAGCGAAGGGGGCAGAGCTTTCTTT. Variable domain in full (rest from reference TRBV28 and TRBJ1-1): DVKVTQSSRYLVKRTGEKVFLECVQDMDHENMFWYRQDPGLGLRLIYFSYDVKMKEKGDIPEGYSVSREKKERFSLILESASTNQTSMYLCASSEGGRAFFGQGTRLTVV.

The rearrangement links TRBV5-1 to TRBJ2-3; D possibly corresponds to TRBD2 (6 bases). Germline assignment: CDR1 SGHRS and CDR2 YFSETQ. The V end lost 0 bases, the J end lost 4 bases, and 12 bases lay between the germline ends. CDR3 length: 15 residues. The CDR3: CASSLAGWGADTQYF. CDR3 DNA sequence: TGCGCCAGCAGCTTGGCTGGCTGGGGGGCAGATACGCAGTATTTT. The full variable domain, completed using reference TRBV5-1 and TRBJ2-3, is KAGVTQTPRYLIKTRGQQVTLSCSPISGHRSVSWYQQTPGQGLQFLFEYFSETQRNKGNFPGRFSGRQFSNSRSEMNVSTLELGDSALYLCASSLAGWGADTQYFGPGTRLTVL.